This T cell receptor beta chain was captured in a study of blood T cell repertoires in COVID-19. Using immunoSEQ multiplex PCR, the repertoire was profiled, and TCRdb retains in-frame clones only, with some absent. In the table there are about 80,000 clones, 65% to 90% of which are singletons. Sequenced: peripheral blood. This clonotype was sampled from a man aged 50-59 years with COVID-19, enrolled during active disease.

The CDR3 nucleotides are TGTGCCAGCCCCAAGGGTAGACAGGCTGATAGTTGCTACGAGCAGTACTTC. Amino acids: CASPKGRQADSCYEQYF. V and J are TRBV7-3 and TRBJ2-7, with a tentative D call TRBD1 (6 bases). There are 17 residues in the CDR3. The germline V gene encodes CDR1 SGHTA and CDR2 FQGTGA. Trimming took off 8 bases at V and 3 bases at J, with 26 bases between the two ends. Variable domain in full (rest from reference TRBV7-3 and TRBJ2-7): GAGVSQTPSNKVTEKGKYVELRCDPISGHTALYWYRQSLGQGPEFLIYFQGTGAADDSGLPNDRFFAVRPEGSVSTLKIQRTERGDSAVYLCASPKGRQADSCYEQYFGPGTRLTVT.